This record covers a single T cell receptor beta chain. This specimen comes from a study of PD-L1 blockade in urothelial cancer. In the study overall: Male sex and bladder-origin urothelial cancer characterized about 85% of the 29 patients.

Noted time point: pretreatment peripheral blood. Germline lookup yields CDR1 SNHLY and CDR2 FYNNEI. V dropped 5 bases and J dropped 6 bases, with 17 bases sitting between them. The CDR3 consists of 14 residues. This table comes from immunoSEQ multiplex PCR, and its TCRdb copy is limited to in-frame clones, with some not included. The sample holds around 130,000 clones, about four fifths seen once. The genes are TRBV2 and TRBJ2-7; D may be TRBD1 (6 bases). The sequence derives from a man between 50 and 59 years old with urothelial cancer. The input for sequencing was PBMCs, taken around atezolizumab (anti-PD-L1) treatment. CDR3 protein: CASSYSAGVREQYF. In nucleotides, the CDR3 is TGTGCCAGCAGTTATTCGGCAGGGGTCCGCGAGCAGTACTTC.